One sample yielded the 23 T cell receptor beta chains listed below, sequenced in a study of T cell responses to AZD1222 COVID-19 vaccine. The data were produced by immunoSEQ multiplex PCR, yet TCRdb's version contains in-frame clones alone and is incomplete. The data contain 120,000 or so clones, around 93% of them singletons. The sample consisted of peripheral blood, taken on day 0 of AZD1222 vaccination. The origin of the receptors is an adult in good health.

The chain links TRBV4-3 to TRBJ1-2; 7 positions match TRBD1. Germline assignment: CDR1 LGHNA and CDR2 YSLEER. The CDR3 consists of 14 residues. The V gene end was trimmed by 3 bases and the J gene end by 0 bases; junction bases not matched to a gene: 1. The CDR3 sequence is CASSHGTANYGYTF. In nucleotides, the CDR3 is TGCGCCAGCAGCCACGGGACAGCTAACTATGGCTACACCTTC.

The chain recombines TRBV7-2 with TRBJ2-5; no reliable D call. Trimming removed 5 bases at V and 4 bases at J, with 14 bases between. There are 14 residues in the CDR3. Germline CDR1 SGHTA, CDR2 FQGNSA. The CDR3 loop is CASSLPRNIETQYF. CDR3 sequence (DNA): TGTGCCAGCAGCCTGCCACGTAATATAGAGACCCAGTACTTC.

Here the CDR3 DNA reads TGTGCCAGCAGCCCGACATGGACCCAACCTGGAGCTTTCTTT. Translated, it gives CASSPTWTQPGAFF. The chain joins TRBV7-9 to TRBJ1-1; unclear D gene. The germline CDR1 and CDR2 sequences are SEHNR and FQNEAQ (reference sequence). This CDR3 comprises 14 residues. V was shortened by 5 bases and J by 10 bases, with 20 bases between the two germline ends.

The rearrangement uses TRBV14 and TRBJ1-2, with D unresolved. Trimming removed 4 bases from V and 12 bases from J, with 21 bases in between. Germline-derived CDR1 and CDR2 are SGHDN and FVKESK. The CDR3 spans 14 residues. The CDR3 protein is CASSPTSTTIRNTF. The DNA for the CDR3 is TGTGCCAGCAGCCCGACTTCGACTACTATCCGGAACACCTTC.

CDR3 protein: CASSFTRSNTGELFF. The CDR3 nucleotides read TGTGCCAGCAGCTTTACTAGATCGAACACCGGGGAGCTGTTTTTT. The V call is TRBV7-2, the J call TRBJ2-2, with a weak D call TRBD2 (5 bases). CDR3 length equals 15 residues. V shed 3 bases and J shed 0 bases, with 8 bases lying between them. CDR1 is SGHTA and CDR2 is FQGNSA in the germline V gene. The whole variable domain, remainder taken from reference TRBV7-2 and TRBJ2-2, is GAGVSQSPSNKVTEKGKDVELRCDPISGHTALYWYRQSLGQGLEFLIYFQGNSAPDKSGLPSDRFSAERTGGSVSTLTIQRTQQEDSAVYLCASSFTRSNTGELFFGEGSRLTVL.

The chain links TRBV10-1 to TRBJ2-1; D gene ambiguous. Trimming removed 4 bases at V and 0 bases at J, with 7 bases between. The CDR3 length is 14 residues. The germline V gene has CDR1 WNHNN and CDR2 SYGVQD (reference sequence). CDR3 loop: CASSVGSSYNEQFF. The CDR3 DNA reads as TGCGCCAGCAGTGTGGGCAGCTCCTACAATGAGCAGTTCTTC.

V and J are TRBV3-1 (or the pseudogene TRBV3-2) and TRBJ1-5, with no clear D. This CDR3 has 13 amino acids. CDR1 and CDR2 from the germline V gene are LGHDT and YNNKEL (reference sequence). Trimming left V 3 bases short and J 7 bases short, with 10 bases between. The CDR3 nucleotides are TGTGCCAGCAGCCAGACCGAGGGACAGCCCCAGCATTTT. Encoded protein: CASSQTEGQPQHF.

The chain uses TRBV6-5 and TRBJ2-5, with D uncertain. The CDR3 spans 15 residues. Germline V gene data show CDR1 as MNHEY and CDR2 as SVGAGI. Trimming left V 6 bases short and J 1 base short, with 15 bases between. This chain's CDR3 is CASSLGRISQETQYF. The CDR3 nucleotides are TGTGCCAGCAGCCTCGGACGGATCTCCCAAGAGACCCAGTACTTC.

V and J are TRBV4-3 and TRBJ2-7; 9 bases are a match to TRBD2. CDR1 is LGHNA and CDR2 is YSLEER in the germline V gene. This CDR3 has 14 amino acids. Trimming at V came to 8 bases and at J to 3 bases, leaving 8 bases not matched to a gene. The CDR3 nucleotides are TGCGCCAGCGGATGGGCTAGCGGGAACTACGAGCAGTACTTC. Translated: CASGWASGNYEQYF.

The chain carries TRBV19 and TRBJ2-7; unclear D gene. V was cut by 9 bases and J by 3 bases, with 15 bases left in between. Germline V gene data show CDR1 as LNHDA and CDR2 as SQIVND (reference sequence). The CDR3 is 13 residues long. CDR3 region: CASQSSDVYEQYF. Here the CDR3 DNA reads TGTGCCAGCCAAAGTTCGGACGTCTACGAGCAGTACTTC.

The chain combines TRBV29-1 with TRBJ1-1; D unclear. The CDR3 is 12 residues long. V gave up 3 bases and J gave up 1 base, with 6 bases separating them. The germline V gene has CDR1 SQVTM and CDR2 ANQGSEA. The CDR3 sequence: CSVDWGNTEAFF. CDR3 DNA: TGCAGCGTTGATTGGGGGAACACTGAAGCTTTCTTT.

The rearrangement uses TRBV3-1 (or the pseudogene TRBV3-2) and TRBJ1-1; D uncertain. This CDR3 spans 16 amino acids. With 0 bases removed from V and 0 bases from J, the gap between germline ends came to 11 bases. CDR1 is LGHDT, CDR2 YNNKEL, per germline (reference sequence). The CDR3 bases are TGTGCCAGCAGCCAAGATTGGTACACCTTGAACACTGAAGCTTTCTTT. This sequence encodes CASSQDWYTLNTEAFF.

The V and J genes are TRBV7-8 and TRBJ1-5; D perhaps matches TRBD1 (6 bases). The length of the CDR3 is 13 residues. Trimming took 5 bases from V and 5 from J, leaving 10 bases between them. Germline loops: CDR1 SGHVS, CDR2 FQNEAQ. As DNA, the CDR3 is TGTGCCAGCAGCCCGACAGGCCATCAGCCCCAGCATTTT. Translation: CASSPTGHQPQHF.

J is TRBJ1-1 and V is TRBV7-8; D is unclear. V was trimmed by 3 bases and J by 0 bases, leaving 2 bases between them. Germline V gene data show CDR1 as SGHVS and CDR2 as FQNEAQ. CDR3 length equals 12 residues. The CDR3 coding sequence is TGTGCCAGCAGCTTCATGAACACTGAAGCTTTCTTT. Amino acids: CASSFMNTEAFF. Full variable domain (remainder filled in from reference TRBV7-8 and TRBJ1-1): GAGVSQSPRYKVAKRGQDVALRCDPISGHVSLFWYQQALGQGPEFLTYFQNEAQLDKSGLPSDRFFAERPEGSVSTLKIQRTQQEDSAVYLCASSFMNTEAFFGQGTRLTVV.

V is TRBV27 and J is TRBJ2-1; the D is unclear. Per the germline V gene, CDR1 is MNHEY and CDR2 is SMNVEV (reference sequence). CDR3 length: 13 residues. The ends were cut back, 0 bases at V and 13 bases at J, with 13 bases in the middle. The CDR3 sequence: CASSLSLSGPQFF. The DNA of the CDR3 is TGTGCCAGCAGTTTATCGCTATCCGGACCCCAGTTCTTC.

This chain uses TRBV19 with TRBJ2-2; D is possibly TRBD2 (7 bases). The CDR3 runs 18 residues. Germline V lookup: CDR1 LNHDA, CDR2 SQIVND (reference sequence). V gave up 6 bases and J gave up 0 bases, with 20 bases separating them. The CDR3 nucleotides read TGTGCCAGTAGAGGGGGGGGCAGGGTACCCTCGAACACCGGGGAGCTGTTTTTT. It specifies CASRGGGRVPSNTGELFF.

V and J are TRBV11-3 and TRBJ2-5, with 8 bases that match TRBD2. With V trimmed by 5 bases and J by 5 bases, 4 bases remained unmatched. Germline CDR1 and CDR2: SGHNT and YENEEA. The CDR3 length is 13 residues. CDR3: CASSIGGAETQYF. The CDR3 region has the DNA TGTGCCAGCAGCATCGGGGGGGCGGAGACCCAGTACTTC.

This chain joins TRBV5-6 and TRBJ1-4; D is undetermined. This CDR3 is 13 amino acids long. Trimming removed 2 bases from V and 3 bases from J, with 5 bases in between. Germline CDR1 reads SGHDT; CDR2 reads YYEEEE. The chain's CDR3 is CASSLPPNEKLFF. CDR3 coding DNA: TGTGCCAGCAGCTTACCACCTAATGAAAAACTGTTTTTT.

The chain couples TRBV6-2 or TRBV6-3 to TRBJ2-3; D unresolved. The germline V gene encodes CDR1 MNHEY and CDR2 SVGEGT. V gave up 0 bases and J gave up 0 bases, with 10 bases separating them. The CDR3 sequence is 16 residues long. The CDR3 region is CASSYSAASSTDTQYF. Written as DNA, the CDR3 is TGTGCCAGCAGTTACTCCGCAGCCTCTAGCACAGATACGCAGTATTTT.

The rearrangement links TRBV4-1 to TRBJ2-5; D is possibly TRBD1 (5 bases). The CDR3 contains 15 residues. Germline lookup yields CDR1 MGHRA and CDR2 YSYEKL. The V end was cut by 3 bases, the J end by 2 bases, with 13 bases between. CDR3 sequence: CASSHPSQGQETQYF. CDR3 in DNA: TGCGCCAGCAGCCACCCGAGCCAGGGTCAAGAGACCCAGTACTTC.

This clone was seen just once. This rearrangement joins TRBV7-2 to TRBJ1-1, with no clear D. With 2 bases removed from V and 1 base from J, the gap between germline ends came to 5 bases. The germline gives CDR1 SGHTA, CDR2 FQGNSA. This CDR3 spans 13 amino acids. For the CDR3, the DNA is TGTGCCAGCAGCTTACGCCCGAACACTGAAGCTTTCTTT. Translated: CASSLRPNTEAFF.

This clone was observed a single time. The V call is TRBV7-9, the J call TRBJ1-1; D may be TRBD1 (5 bases). The ends were cut back, 7 bases at V and 6 bases at J, with 24 bases in the middle. The CDR3 is 16 residues long. The germline gives CDR1 SEHNR, CDR2 FQNEAQ (reference sequence). The CDR3 region is CASTSVRQSRSSEAFF. CDR3 bases: TGTGCCAGCACTTCAGTCCGACAGTCCAGGAGTTCTGAAGCTTTCTTT.

V and J are TRBV6-5 and TRBJ2-1; 8 nucleotides match TRBD1. The CDR3 covers 15 residues. Germline V gene sequence: CDR1 MNHEY, CDR2 SVGAGI. With 6 bases clipped from V and 6 bases from J, the junction kept 10 bases outside the gene matches. In DNA form, the CDR3 reads TGTGCCAGCAGGAGACCGGGACAGGCCGCCAATGAGCAGTTCTTC. It codes for CASRRPGQAANEQFF.